What follows is one T cell receptor beta chain and its context. The sample belongs to a study of T cell repertoires in cytomegalovirus infection. The CDR3 runs to 11 residues. V was cut by 2 bases and J by 6 bases, with 8 bases left in between. Germline assignment: CDR1 SQVTM and CDR2 ANQGSEA. TCRdb reprocessed the reads via MiXCR and lists one record per CDR3 protein. This table holds fewer than 250,000 distinct CDR3 sequences, 9% to 15% found once. The TCR comes from a human donor in good health (CMV status not recorded). Some clones in this sample may be carry-over from other donors' samples. The specimen sequenced was PBMCs. The chain uses TRBV29-1 and TRBJ2-7; the D gene is possibly TRBD1 (5 bases). The CDR3 coding sequence is TGCAGCGTTGAAAGGGGTCTCGAGCAGTACTTC. Amino acids: CSVERGLEQYF.